The clone carrying this T cell receptor beta chain has a single count. Antigen unknown. It was with 60 Vbeta and 13 Jbeta primers that the PCR ran. The repertoire was sequenced with immunoSEQ multiplex PCR; TCRdb's copy has only in-frame clones and lacks some. This table has roughly 150,000 clones, roughly 82% appearing once. This sample is drawn from a study of cytomegalovirus exposure and HLA in healthy donors. Study results and limitations: Most TCR sequences were seen very rarely across donors, but some public TCRs occurred in many. Using the classifier, cytomegalovirus status was reportedly diagnosed with high specificity and sensitivity.

Per germline, CDR1 GTSNPN and CDR2 SVGIG (reference sequence). The CDR3 totals 13 residues. Trimming shortened V by 0 bases and J by 5 bases, and 8 bases separated the two germline ends. What was sequenced was PBMCs. V gene TRBV30 combines with J gene TRBJ1-5; D is uncertain. The TCR originated in a man in his thirties or forties in good health and CMV-seropositive. For the CDR3, the DNA is TGTGCCTGGAGTGTACGGGAGGATCAGCCCCAGCATTTT. Amino acids: CAWSVREDQPQHF.